A single sample gave rise to the 27 T cell receptor beta chains below, sequenced in a study of cytomegalovirus exposure and HLA in healthy donors. Primers: 60 Vbeta forward and 13 Jbeta reverse. The assay was immunoSEQ multiplex PCR, and TCRdb's table has in-frame clones only and misses some. Among some 130,000 clones, 82% were seen once, and the ten largest hold around 11%. Sequenced sample: PBMCs. The receptor source for this set is a male donor in good health and CMV-seropositive.

The chain recombines TRBV18 with TRBJ1-5; 7 nucleotides agree with TRBD1. Germline V gives CDR1 KGHSH, CDR2 LQKENI. Trimming at V came to 4 bases and at J to 10 bases, leaving 7 bases not matched to a gene. CDR3 size: 13 residues. CDR3 nucleotide sequence: TGTGCCAGCTCACAGGGGGCAAACGAACCCCAGCATTTT. Protein product: CASSQGANEPQHF.

This clone was detected a few times. V is TRBV19 and J is TRBJ1-5; 9 bases fit TRBD1. Germline V gene lookup returns CDR1 LNHDA and CDR2 SQIVND (reference sequence). Losses at the gene ends were 2 bases for V and 6 bases for J; bases not matched to a gene: 5. The CDR3 contains 15 residues. CDR3 in DNA: TGTGCCAGTAGTATAATGACAGGGGGAACTCAGCCCCAGCATTTT. Translation gives CASSIMTGGTQPQHF.

The gene calls are TRBV11-2 and TRBJ2-7; 11 bases agree with TRBD1. Trimming cost V 4 bases and J 3 bases; bases outside gene matches: 2. Germline V gene data show CDR1 as SGHAT and CDR2 as FQNNGV. CDR3 length equals 14 residues. This chain's CDR3 is CASSSGQGGYEQYF. The CDR3 nucleotides read TGTGCCAGCAGCTCGGGACAGGGGGGCTACGAGCAGTACTTC.

The chain is built from TRBV7-6 and TRBJ1-3; D unresolved. The length of the CDR3 is 13 residues. V was trimmed by 4 bases and J by 2 bases, leaving 6 bases between them. The germline gives CDR1 SGHVS, CDR2 FNYEAQ. CDR3 loop: CASSYGPGNTIYF. DNA of the CDR3: TGTGCCAGCAGCTATGGCCCTGGAAACACCATATATTTT.

The chain carries TRBV20-1 and TRBJ2-1; the D gene is possibly TRBD2 (6 bases). From germline, CDR1 is DFQATT and CDR2 SNEGSKA (reference sequence). V lost 5 bases, J lost 9 bases, and 11 bases lay in between. The CDR3 is made up of 11 amino acids. The CDR3 DNA follows: TGCAGTGCTCGGGACTCCCCTGAGCAGTTCTTC. Encoded protein: CSARDSPEQFF.

The genes are TRBV4-3 and TRBJ1-2; 8 bases are a match to TRBD1. The germline V gene has CDR1 LGHNA and CDR2 YSLEER. The CDR3 contains 17 residues. Trimming took 0 bases from V and 1 from J; bases not matched to a gene: 7. The CDR3 loop reads CASSQDLAGGGNYGYTF. CDR3 DNA sequence: TGCGCCAGCAGCCAAGATCTGGCAGGGGGCGGTAACTATGGCTACACCTTC.

This clone has just a few counts. The chain joins TRBV25-1 to TRBJ2-1; a weak D match, TRBD1 (5 bases). The CDR3 runs to 15 residues. Germline assignment: CDR1 MGHDK and CDR2 SYGVNS. Trimming removed 7 bases from V and 2 bases from J, with 15 bases in between. The CDR3, as DNA: TGTGCCAGCACGGAGCCAAGGGGTCCCTACAATGAGCAGTTCTTC. Translation gives CASTEPRGPYNEQFF.

The chain combines TRBV27 with TRBJ2-7; tentative D call: TRBD1 (6 bases). The V end lost 7 bases, the J end lost 2 bases, and 15 bases lay between the germline ends. Germline V CDR1 and CDR2: MNHEY, SMNVEV (reference sequence). CDR3 length: 14 amino acids. CDR3 sequence reads: CASKPARGTYEQYF. The DNA for the CDR3 is TGTGCCAGCAAGCCGGCGAGGGGGACCTACGAGCAGTACTTC.

The chain has TRBV7-2 and TRBJ2-5; TRBD2 aligns across 7 bases. V dropped 2 bases and J dropped 1; count of bases not matched to a gene: 4. Germline CDR1 is SGHTA and CDR2 is FQGNSA. The CDR3 runs to 15 residues. Here the CDR3 reads CASSLMGGSQETQYF. CDR3 sequence (DNA): TGTGCCAGCAGCTTAATGGGCGGGAGCCAAGAGACCCAGTACTTC.

This clone was detected once. The chain links TRBV9 to TRBJ2-7; D uncertain. The V end was cut by 0 bases, the J end by 3 bases, with 10 bases between. Germline values: CDR1 SGDLS, CDR2 YYNGEE. The CDR3 has 14 amino acids. The CDR3 region is CASSVDGRNYEQYF. The CDR3 region has the DNA TGTGCCAGCAGCGTAGATGGGCGTAACTACGAGCAGTACTTC.

This chain connects TRBV5-6 to TRBJ2-5; tentative D call: TRBD2 (5 bases). The CDR3 is made up of 15 amino acids. The V gene's germline CDR1 is SGHDT and CDR2 YYEEEE. The ends were cut back, 2 bases at V and 4 bases at J, with 15 bases in the middle. CDR3 sequence: CASSFGMERVETQYF. The CDR3 nucleotides read TGTGCCAGCAGCTTCGGGATGGAGCGCGTAGAGACCCAGTACTTC.

Worth noting for this clone: An end of the junction differs from the germline gene, which may be a read error. V gene TRBV7-6 combines with J gene TRBJ1-3, with 8 nucleotides matching TRBD1. Germline-derived CDR1 and CDR2 are SGHVS and FNYEAQ. CDR3 length equals 13 residues. The CDR3 loop is CASSLQPGRTGRF. CDR3 bases: TGTGCCAGCAGCTTACAGCCGGGGCGGACAGGGAGATTT.

The rearrangement links TRBV7-2 to TRBJ2-7; possibly TRBD1 for D (6 bases). This CDR3 region has 14 residues. With 5 bases removed from V and 2 bases from J, the gap between germline ends came to 13 bases. Per the germline V gene, CDR1 is SGHTA and CDR2 is FQGNSA. CDR3 sequence: CASSLESGAYEQYF. CDR3 nucleotides: TGTGCCAGCAGCCTCGAGTCAGGGGCCTACGAGCAGTACTTC.

The rearrangement uses TRBV7-9 and TRBJ1-3; D is perhaps TRBD1 (6 bases). Germline CDR1 and CDR2: SEHNR and FQNEAQ (reference sequence). V lost 4 bases and J 3 bases, leaving 22 bases between the germline ends. The CDR3 has 18 amino acids. CDR3 sequence: CASSSTLRGGIDGNTIYF. In nucleotides, the CDR3 is TGTGCCAGCAGCTCCACTCTAAGGGGGGGCATAGATGGAAACACCATATATTTT.

CDR3 protein: CASSLIPTSRRSYNEQFF. CDR3 coding DNA: TGTGCCAGCAGTTTAATCCCTACTAGCAGACGCTCCTACAATGAGCAGTTCTTC. This chain joins TRBV28 and TRBJ2-1; D is possibly TRBD2 (6 bases). Trimming took off 2 bases at V and 0 bases at J, with 17 bases between the two ends. The CDR3 totals 18 residues. The V gene's germline CDR1 is MDHEN and CDR2 SYDVKM.

The CDR3 coding sequence is TGTGCCAGCAGTTCCCCAGGACAGGGGTGGTACGAGCAGTACTTC. It codes for CASSSPGQGWYEQYF. V and J are TRBV6-6 and TRBJ2-7; 9 bases fit TRBD1. V lost 4 bases, J lost 4 bases, and 8 bases stayed unmatched. Germline values: CDR1 MNHNY, CDR2 SVGAGI (reference sequence). The CDR3 consists of 15 residues.

V gene TRBV14 combines with J gene TRBJ2-7; TRBD2 agrees at 14 bases. The germline V gene encodes CDR1 SGHDN and CDR2 FVKESK. J gave up 7 bases and V 7 bases, and 6 bases lay outside the gene matches. This CDR3 is 14 amino acids long. This CDR3 reads CASNRGLAGDEQYF. Here the CDR3 DNA reads TGTGCCAGCAACAGGGGACTAGCGGGAGATGAGCAGTACTTC.

This clone was observed a single time. The chain recombines TRBV27 with TRBJ2-7; 10 nucleotides line up with TRBD1. Losses at the gene ends were 8 bases for V and 7 bases for J; bases not matched to a gene: 14. There are 15 residues in the CDR3. CDR1 and CDR2 from the germline V gene are MNHEY and SMNVEV (reference sequence). This chain's CDR3 is CASEPSGTGVGEQYF. CDR3 sequence (DNA): TGTGCCAGCGAACCGTCCGGGACAGGGGTTGGGGAGCAGTACTTC.

This clone occurred a few times. CDR3 in amino acids: CASSKVSGGSSTDTQYF. Here the CDR3 DNA reads TGTGCCAGCAGCAAAGTTTCGGGCGGGAGTTCCACAGATACGCAGTATTTT. The chain couples TRBV21-1 to TRBJ2-3; whether TRBD2, the table's D call, matches the DNA was not checked. TRBV21-1 is deemed a pseudogene. This CDR3 has 17 amino acids.

The CDR3 reads CASSLGLAGESYEQYF. The DNA of the CDR3 is TGTGCCAGCAGCTTAGGTCTTGCGGGAGAATCCTACGAGCAGTACTTC. The chain combines TRBV7-9 with TRBJ2-7, with TRBD2 identical over 7 bases. Germline V gives CDR1 SEHNR, CDR2 FQNEAQ (reference sequence). The CDR3 has 16 amino acids. V was pared by 1 base and J by 1 base, with 7 bases of the junction left unmatched.

The CDR3 DNA follows: TGTGCCAGCACCCCTGGACAGGGACGGTACGAGCAGTACTTC. Translating gives CASTPGQGRYEQYF. The rearrangement joins TRBV6-6 to TRBJ2-7; 8 nucleotides match TRBD1. Germline CDR1 is MNHNY and CDR2 is SVGAGI (reference sequence). The length of the CDR3 is 14 residues. V shed 7 bases and J 4 bases; nucleotides not matched to a gene: 9.

This chain joins TRBV19 and TRBJ1-2, with D unclear. CDR3 length: 13 amino acids. V lost 8 bases and J lost 6, with 16 bases in between. Germline-derived CDR1 and CDR2 are LNHDA and SQIVND (reference sequence). The CDR3 nucleotides are TGTGCCAGTCATCCGGGATCTGCTAATGGCTACACCTTC. This codes for CASHPGSANGYTF.

This chain connects TRBV11-1 to TRBJ2-1; TRBD2 aligns across 7 bases. CDR1 and CDR2 (germline): SGHAT, FQDESV (reference sequence). The CDR3 sequence is 15 residues long. The ends lost 4 bases at V and 5 bases at J; junction bases unmatched: 8. CDR3 protein: CASSSSGRWDNEQFF. The CDR3 nucleotides are TGTGCCAGCAGCTCTAGCGGTCGGTGGGACAATGAGCAGTTCTTC.

The V gene is TRBV19, the J gene TRBJ1-5; 10 bases are a match to TRBD1. V dropped 7 bases and J dropped 4; count of bases not matched to a gene: 7. Germline loops: CDR1 LNHDA, CDR2 SQIVND (reference sequence). This CDR3 comprises 15 residues. The CDR3 loop is CASKDRGAGNQPQHF. CDR3 sequence (DNA): TGTGCCAGTAAGGACAGGGGGGCCGGGAATCAGCCCCAGCATTTT.

This clone has more than one count but fewer than ten. The rearrangement joins TRBV21-1 to TRBJ2-1; the D segment call TRBD2 is taken from the table without a DNA check. TRBV21-1 is an annotated pseudogene. CDR3 length: 16 residues. CDR3 amino acids: CASSKARGLGHNEQFF. In DNA form, the CDR3 reads TGTGCCAGCAGCAAAGCGAGGGGACTAGGCCACAATGAGCAGTTCTTC.

The chain employs TRBV28 and TRBJ1-1; D gene ambiguous. The CDR3 runs 14 residues. Germline CDR1 is MDHEN and CDR2 is SYDVKM. Trimming cost V 3 bases and J 1 base, with 9 bases left between them. The CDR3 protein is CASSFLLQNTEAFF. DNA of the CDR3: TGTGCCAGCAGTTTCCTCTTACAGAACACTGAAGCTTTCTTT.

As regards this clone: The junction does not match germline at one end; this may be a read error. The sample contains more than one DNA sequence encoding this CDR3. The CDR3 DNA reads as TGCGCCAGCAGCGCCGGACTAGCGGGCAACAATGAGCAGTTCTTC. Protein sequence: CASSAGLAGNNEQFF. The chain uses TRBV13 and TRBJ2-1; 11 bases fit TRBD2. There are 15 residues in the CDR3. The V gene's germline CDR1 is PRHDT and CDR2 FYEKMQ (reference sequence).